The 14 T cell receptor beta chains presented below share a single source sample, sequenced in a study of shared clonotypes between healthy human individuals. Only in-frame clones appear in the TCRdb table, and some are missing; sequencing was by immunoSEQ multiplex PCR. The data contain around 2,000,000 clones, 95% of them singletons. The sequenced sample consisted of naive CD4+ T cells sorted from blood. Subset of the sample: CD45RA+ positively selected. The receptor set was obtained from a man aged 18-30 years in good health.

This clone was seen a single time. The rearrangement links TRBV4-3 to TRBJ2-7, with D possibly called TRBD1 or TRBD2 (6 bases each). Trimming shortened V by 0 bases and J by 3 bases, and 15 bases separated the two germline ends. The CDR3 sequence is 16 residues long. Germline-derived CDR1 and CDR2 are LGHNA and YSLEER. The CDR3 DNA sequence: TGCGCCAGCAGCCAAGAGAATCCGGGGGCCCGCTACGAGCAGTACTTC. Protein: CASSQENPGARYEQYF.

The chain links TRBV27 to TRBJ2-2; D remains unclear. The germline V gene encodes CDR1 MNHEY and CDR2 SMNVEV (reference sequence). The CDR3 is 14 residues long. Between the trimmed V and J ends, which lost 2 bases and 3 bases, there was a span of 7 bases. The CDR3 DNA reads as TGTGCCAGCAGTTTACAGGCCGACACCGGGGAGCTGTTTTTT. Amino acid sequence: CASSLQADTGELFF.

Comment on this clone: Mismatch with germline at one junction end may stem from a read error. This chain links TRBV7-2 with TRBJ2-1; 13 bases fit TRBD2. This CDR3 is 15 amino acids long. The V gene's germline CDR1 is SGHTA and CDR2 FQGNSA. CDR3 residues: CASSGTSGNYDEQFF. The CDR3 bases are TGTGCCAGCAGCGGGACTAGCGGGAACTACGATGAGCAGTTCTTC.

Regarding this clone: The same CDR3 arises from other DNA sequences in this sample as well. The chain carries TRBV6-5 and TRBJ1-2, with 11 bases identical to TRBD1. The CDR3 is 14 amino acids. The V segment lost 5 bases and the J segment 2 bases; nucleotides outside the gene matches: 1. Germline V CDR1 and CDR2: MNHEY, SVGAGI. In nucleotides, the CDR3 is TGTGCCAGCAGTCGGACAGGGGGCAACTATGGCTACACCTTC. It is translated as CASSRTGGNYGYTF.

The rearrangement uses TRBV7-9 and TRBJ2-5, with D possibly matching TRBD1 (6 bases). V was trimmed by 4 bases and J by 2 bases, leaving 11 bases between them. The CDR3 has 14 residues. Germline-derived CDR1 and CDR2 are SEHNR and FQNEAQ (reference sequence). CDR3 protein: CASSWDTGQETQYF. CDR3 sequence (DNA): TGTGCCAGCAGCTGGGACACGGGACAAGAGACCCAGTACTTC.

A word on this clone: In the same sample, other DNA sequences code for this CDR3. As DNA, the CDR3 is TGTGCCAGCAGTCCGGACAGGAACTATGGCTACACCTTC. Its protein product is CASSPDRNYGYTF. The chain has TRBV5-6 and TRBJ1-2; 7 bases line up with TRBD1. V shed 5 bases and J 2 bases; nucleotides not matched to a gene: 3. This CDR3 is 13 amino acids long. Germline CDR1 is SGHDT and CDR2 is YYEEEE.

This chain connects TRBV7-2 to TRBJ2-1; possible D gene TRBD2, 6 bases. Trimming cost V 3 bases and J 0 bases, with 15 bases left between them. CDR1 is SGHTA, CDR2 FQGNSA, per germline. The CDR3 length is 17 residues. CDR3 sequence reads: CASSFRAGLISYNEQFF. The CDR3 region has the DNA TGTGCCAGCAGCTTCCGGGCGGGATTAATCTCCTACAATGAGCAGTTCTTC.

The chain has TRBV6-5 and TRBJ1-1; D is undetermined. This CDR3 region has 13 residues. Germline V gene data show CDR1 as MNHEY and CDR2 as SVGAGI. Trimming stripped 1 base from V and 7 bases from J, with 10 bases between. The CDR3 region has the DNA TGTGCCAGCAGTTACTTAGGAGGCCATGAAGCTTTCTTT. It yields the protein CASSYLGGHEAFF.

The chain employs TRBV19 and TRBJ2-7, with TRBD1 matching 9 bases. The germline CDR1 and CDR2 sequences are LNHDA and SQIVND (reference sequence). The CDR3 has 14 residues. V lost 9 bases and J lost 2; bases outside the gene matches: 8. For the CDR3, the DNA is TGTGCCAGCCATCCGACAGGGGGTACCTACGAGCAGTACTTC. Its translation is CASHPTGGTYEQYF.

V is TRBV7-2 and J is TRBJ1-5, with D possibly TRBD1 on 5 matching bases. The V end was cut by 3 bases, the J end by 0 bases, with 12 bases between. The CDR3 is 16 amino acids. From germline, CDR1 is SGHTA and CDR2 FQGNSA. The CDR3 nucleotides read TGTGCCAGCAGCTTTGGGACGCAGGATAGCAATCAGCCCCAGCATTTT. As protein: CASSFGTQDSNQPQHF.

This chain connects TRBV10-3 to TRBJ2-7; maybe TRBD1 (6 bases). There are 14 residues in the CDR3. Germline V CDR1 and CDR2: ENHRY, SYGVKD. Trimming shortened V by 4 bases and J by 3 bases, and 13 bases separated the two germline ends. The CDR3 DNA sequence: TGTGCCATCAGTGTCACAGGGTGGGACTACGAGCAGTACTTC. Its protein product is CAISVTGWDYEQYF.

This chain links TRBV7-3 with TRBJ1-2; D is perhaps TRBD1 (5 bases). CDR3 length: 14 amino acids. Trimming stripped 5 bases from V and 4 bases from J, with 14 bases between. Per the germline V gene, CDR1 is SGHTA and CDR2 is FQGTGA. The CDR3 region is CASSPGERGYGYTF. The CDR3 coding sequence is TGTGCCAGCAGCCCGGGGGAAAGGGGCTATGGCTACACCTTC.

In regard to this clone: Other nucleotide sequences in the sample specify the same CDR3. J is TRBJ2-7 and V is TRBV6-6; D gene ambiguous. Germline-derived CDR1 and CDR2 are MNHNY and SVGAGI (reference sequence). The CDR3 is 13 residues long. V was trimmed by 0 bases and J by 4 bases, leaving 7 bases between them. The CDR3 region is CASSYSGDYEQYF. Written as DNA, the CDR3 is TGTGCCAGCAGTTACTCCGGAGATTACGAGCAGTACTTC.

Concerning this clone itself: Other DNA sequences of this sample code for an identical CDR3. The V and J genes are TRBV5-1 and TRBJ2-1, with TRBD1 matching 8 bases. Germline values: CDR1 SGHRS, CDR2 YFSETQ. Losses at the gene ends were 2 bases for V and 1 base for J; bases not matched to a gene: 2. The CDR3 is 15 residues long. CDR3 in DNA: TGCGCCAGCAGCTTAGGGACAGGTTCCTACAATGAGCAGTTCTTC. Amino acids: CASSLGTGSYNEQFF. Filled out from reference TRBV5-1 and TRBJ2-1, the complete variable domain reads KAGVTQTPRYLIKTRGQQVTLSCSPISGHRSVSWYQQTPGQGLQFLFEYFSETQRNKGNFPGRFSGRQFSNSRSEMNVSTLELGDSALYLCASSLGTGSYNEQFFGPGTRLTVL.